This entry features one TCR beta chain sequence. The data were obtained in a study of OX40 agonist ivuxolimab in advanced cancers. Study in general: Anti-PD-1, anti-PD-L1 or anti-CTLA-4 therapy given earlier was allowed, and approximately 40% had some. Partial responses were achieved by three patients: one hepatocellular carcinoma, two cutaneous melanoma.

CDR3 length equals 16 residues. Germline assignment: CDR1 GTSNPN and CDR2 SVGIG (reference sequence). Trimming pared 2 bases from V and 2 bases from J, leaving 19 bases between. Produced via immunoSEQ multiplex PCR; TCRdb's table is partial and in-frame only. The repertoire includes roughly 35,000 clones, about four fifths of them detected once, and approximately 1.4% sits in the top ten. This chain uses TRBV30 with TRBJ2-7; TRBD1 or TRBD2 may be the D gene (5 bases each). The receptor was derived from an adult with an advanced solid tumor such as melanoma, head and neck, liver or kidney cancer. The sequencing here drew on CD4+ or CD8+ T cells sorted from blood, taken in a trial of the OX40 agonist ivuxolimab. The CDR3: CAWSSFRGRETYEQYF. The CDR3, as DNA: TGTGCCTGGAGTTCCTTCCGGGGCAGGGAGACCTACGAGCAGTACTTC.